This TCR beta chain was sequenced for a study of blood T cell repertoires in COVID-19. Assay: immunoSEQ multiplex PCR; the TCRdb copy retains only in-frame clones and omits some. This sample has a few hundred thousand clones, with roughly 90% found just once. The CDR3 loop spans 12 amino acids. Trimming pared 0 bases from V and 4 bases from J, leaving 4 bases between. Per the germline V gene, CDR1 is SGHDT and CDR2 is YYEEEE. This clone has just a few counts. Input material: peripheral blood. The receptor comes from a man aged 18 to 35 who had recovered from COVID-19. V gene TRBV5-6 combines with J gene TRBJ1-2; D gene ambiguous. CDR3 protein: CASSLGSYGYTF. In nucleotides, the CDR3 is TGTGCCAGCAGCTTGGGCAGCTATGGCTACACCTTC.